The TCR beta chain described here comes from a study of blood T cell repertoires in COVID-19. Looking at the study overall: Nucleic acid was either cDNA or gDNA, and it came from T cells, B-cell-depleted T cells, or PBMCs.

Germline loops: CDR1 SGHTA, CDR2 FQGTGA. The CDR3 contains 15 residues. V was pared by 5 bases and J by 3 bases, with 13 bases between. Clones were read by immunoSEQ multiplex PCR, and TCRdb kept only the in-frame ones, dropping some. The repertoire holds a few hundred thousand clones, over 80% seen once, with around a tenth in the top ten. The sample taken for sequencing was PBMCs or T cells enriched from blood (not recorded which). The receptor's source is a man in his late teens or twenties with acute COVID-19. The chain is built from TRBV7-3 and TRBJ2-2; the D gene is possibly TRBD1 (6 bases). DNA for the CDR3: TGTGCCAGCAGCGTTTACCCAGGGGACACCGGGGAGCTGTTTTTT. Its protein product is CASSVYPGDTGELFF. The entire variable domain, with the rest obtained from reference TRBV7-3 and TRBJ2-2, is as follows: GAGVSQTPSNKVTEKGKYVELRCDPISGHTALYWYRQSLGQGPEFLIYFQGTGAADDSGLPNDRFFAVRPEGSVSTLKIQRTERGDSAVYLCASSVYPGDTGELFFGEGSRLTVL.